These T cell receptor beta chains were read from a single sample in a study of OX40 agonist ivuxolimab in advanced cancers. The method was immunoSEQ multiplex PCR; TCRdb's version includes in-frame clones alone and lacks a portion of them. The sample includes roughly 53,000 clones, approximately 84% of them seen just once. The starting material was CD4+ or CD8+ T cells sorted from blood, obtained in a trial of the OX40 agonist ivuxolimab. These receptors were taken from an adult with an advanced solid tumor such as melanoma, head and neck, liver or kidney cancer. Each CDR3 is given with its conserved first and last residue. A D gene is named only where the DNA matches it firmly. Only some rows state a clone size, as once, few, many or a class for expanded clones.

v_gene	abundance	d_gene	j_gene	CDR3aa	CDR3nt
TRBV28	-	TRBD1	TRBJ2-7	CASSFPGGGRYEQYF	TGTGCCAGCAGTTTCCCAGGGGGCGGTAGATACGAGCAGTACTTC
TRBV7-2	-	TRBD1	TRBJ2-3	CASSSTGQDTDTQYF	TGTGCCAGCAGCTCCACGGGACAGGACACAGATACGCAGTATTTT
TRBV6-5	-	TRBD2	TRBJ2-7	CASSTTSGSYEQYF	TGTGCCAGCAGCACAACTAGCGGGAGCTACGAGCAGTACTTC
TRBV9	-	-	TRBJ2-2	CASSVGVSSPGELFF	TGTGCCAGCAGCGTAGGAGTTAGCTCCCCCGGGGAGCTGTTTTTT
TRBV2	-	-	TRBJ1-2	CASRVGGNYGYTF	TGTGCCAGCAGGGTGGGGGGGAACTATGGCTACACCTTC
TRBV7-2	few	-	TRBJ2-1	CASSPRLGSSYNEQFF	TGTGCCAGCAGCCCAAGACTAGGATCCTCCTACAATGAGCAGTTCTTC
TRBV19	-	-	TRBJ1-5	CASSIRDKGGVSNQPQHF	TGTGCCAGTAGTATCCGGGACAAAGGCGGCGTAAGCAATCAGCCCCAGCATTTT
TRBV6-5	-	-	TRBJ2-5	CASSYSGTRGRETRYF	TGTGCCAGCAGTTACTCCGGGACTAGGGGGCGCGAGACCCGGTACTTC
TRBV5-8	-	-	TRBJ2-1	CASSRPYSYNEQFF	TGTGCCAGCAGCCGACCCTACTCCTACAATGAGCAGTTCTTC
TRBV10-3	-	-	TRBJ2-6	CAINAFSGANVLTF	TGTGCCATCAATGCCTTTTCTGGGGCCAACGTCCTGACTTTC
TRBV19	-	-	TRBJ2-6	CASSIVAGLSSGANVLTF	TGTGCCAGTAGTATAGTTGCAGGGCTGAGCTCTGGGGCCAACGTCCTGACTTTC
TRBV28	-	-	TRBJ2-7	CASRSQGLERSYEQYF	TGTGCCAGCAGGTCTCAGGGCCTCGAGCGGAGCTACGAGCAGTACTTC
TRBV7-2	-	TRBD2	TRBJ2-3	CASSLGGGSADTQYF	TGTGCCAGCAGCTTAGGTGGCGGGAGCGCAGATACGCAGTATTTT
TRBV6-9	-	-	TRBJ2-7	CANLTRMREQYF	TGTGCCAACCTGACTAGAATGCGCGAGCAGTACTTC
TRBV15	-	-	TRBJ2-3	CATSQGGTDTQYF	TGTGCCACCAGCCAAGGGGGCACAGATACGCAGTATTTT
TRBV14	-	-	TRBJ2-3	CASSQDLWGAWPHTQYF	TGTGCCAGCAGCCAAGATCTGTGGGGCGCCTGGCCCCATACGCAGTATTTT
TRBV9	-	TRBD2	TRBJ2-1	CASSPHLLAGGPKNEQFF	TGTGCCAGCAGCCCGCACCTCCTAGCGGGAGGGCCCAAAAATGAGCAGTTCTTC
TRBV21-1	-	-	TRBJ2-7	CASSKTGRFSYEQYF	TGTGCCAGCAGCAAAACGGGCCGCTTCTCCTACGAGCAGTACTTC